This T cell receptor (beta chain) was recorded in a study of cytomegalovirus exposure and HLA in healthy donors. Study outcomes and limitations: A later analysis reportedly found that, within productive TCRs, an Asian-associated ancestry cluster had fewer N-insertions than the mean observed across the approximately 700 donors. Later analysis showed TCR association rates varying by HLA locus, highest for DRB1 and lowest for HLA-C.

The donors (healthy individuals) were bone marrow donors. For this clone: The antigen is undetermined.

The PCR made use of 60 Vbeta and 13 Jbeta primers. TCRdb keeps only in-frame clones here, not all; method: immunoSEQ multiplex PCR. Here the sample spans about 55,000 clones, about four fifths being singletons. V lost 10 bases, J lost 7 bases, and 13 bases stayed unmatched. This CDR3 comprises 15 residues. Germline V gene data show CDR1 as SNHLY and CDR2 as FYNNEI. The sequenced sample consisted of PBMCs. The chain employs TRBV2 and TRBJ1-6, with 7 nucleotides matching TRBD1. The sequence was collected from a female donor in good health and CMV-seronegative. CDR3 coding DNA: TGTGCCACCACCCAGGGTAGGGACAGAAATTCACCCCTCCACTTT. Translated, it gives CATTQGRDRNSPLHF.